The 31 T cell receptor beta chains reported below all come from one sample, sequenced in a study of Ad26.COV2.S vaccination and SARS-CoV-2 variants. Treatment reported: roughly 18 received Ad26.COV2.S at low or high dose, single or two shots; 5 received placebo; per-sample allocation not given. At day 63 after the first vaccine or placebo injection, samples were drawn. This table comes from immunoSEQ multiplex PCR, and its TCRdb copy is limited to in-frame clones, with some not included. In the table there are more than 350,000 clones, 90% of which are singletons. The material sequenced was peripheral blood, taken in a trial of Ad26.COV2.S vaccine versus placebo. The origin of the receptors is a person between 18 and 65 years old who received the Ad26.COV2.S COVID-19 vaccine or a placebo.

This clone was observed once. The chain is built from TRBV15 and TRBJ2-5; no clear D. CDR1 and CDR2 from the germline V gene are LNHNV and YYDKDF (reference sequence). Trimming took 0 bases from V and 5 from J, leaving 13 bases between them. The CDR3 covers 15 residues. The CDR3: CATSRDVVVRETQYF. Here the CDR3 DNA reads TGTGCCACCAGCAGAGATGTAGTGGTACGGGAGACCCAGTACTTC.

The rearrangement joins TRBV5-1 to TRBJ1-1; 11 bases match TRBD1. J gave up 3 bases and V 4 bases, and 2 bases lay outside the gene matches. Looked up from germline, CDR1 is SGHRS and CDR2 is YFSETQ. This CDR3 spans 14 amino acids. Written as DNA, the CDR3 is TGCGCCAGCAGCACGGGACAGGGGGACACTGAAGCTTTCTTT. It translates to CASSTGQGDTEAFF.

This chain uses TRBV7-2 with TRBJ1-6, with D possibly TRBD1 on 5 matching bases. The CDR3 runs to 14 residues. Germline V CDR1 and CDR2: SGHTA, FQGNSA. Trimming pared 5 bases from V and 7 bases from J, leaving 12 bases between. The CDR3 coding sequence is TGTGCCAGCAGCCCCGGGACTTTAAATTCACCCCTCCACTTT. Translated, it gives CASSPGTLNSPLHF.

This chain uses TRBV4-1 with TRBJ2-7, with 7 positions matching TRBD1. CDR3 length equals 15 residues. The germline V gene has CDR1 MGHRA and CDR2 YSYEKL. Trimming cost V 3 bases and J 2 bases; bases outside gene matches: 7. CDR3 sequence reads: CASSHILGQAYEQYF. In nucleotides, the CDR3 is TGCGCCAGCAGCCATATTTTAGGACAGGCCTACGAGCAGTACTTC.

The CDR3 DNA is TGTGCCAGCAGCTTAAACAGGAAACATCAGCCCCAGCATTTT. Residues: CASSLNRKHQPQHF. The chain couples TRBV7-2 to TRBJ1-5; D perhaps matches TRBD1 (5 bases). V shed 2 bases and J shed 5 bases, with 10 bases lying between them. CDR1 is SGHTA, CDR2 FQGNSA, per germline. The CDR3 runs 14 residues.

This clone was seen only once. The chain combines TRBV2 with TRBJ1-4; D unclear. This CDR3 has 14 residues. The V gene lost 5 bases and the J gene lost 0 bases, with 7 bases spanning the gap. Germline lookup yields CDR1 SNHLY and CDR2 FYNNEI. CDR3 in amino acids: CASSRGSTNEKLFF. CDR3 DNA: TGTGCCAGCAGTCGGGGATCAACTAATGAAAAACTGTTTTTT. The full variable domain, in which reference TRBV2 and TRBJ1-4 provide the parts outside the CDR3, is EPEVTQTPSHQVTQMGQEVILRCVPISNHLYFYWYRQILGQKVEFLVSFYNNEISEKSEIFDDQFSVERPDGSNFTLKIRSTKLEDSAMYFCASSRGSTNEKLFFGSGTQLSVL.

The chain recombines TRBV18 with TRBJ2-5; D is uncertain. Germline V gene data show CDR1 as KGHSH and CDR2 as LQKENI. This CDR3 is built from 13 residues. Trimming cost V 4 bases and J 2 bases, with 8 bases left between them. The CDR3 sequence: CASSLGMQETQYF. DNA of the CDR3: TGTGCCAGCTCACTTGGTATGCAAGAGACCCAGTACTTC.

The rearrangement links TRBV18 to TRBJ2-7; tentatively, D is TRBD1 (5 bases). The germline CDR1 and CDR2 sequences are KGHSH and LQKENI. Trimming shortened V by 1 base and J by 3 bases, and 7 bases separated the two germline ends. The CDR3 length is 13 residues. The CDR3 DNA sequence: TGTGCCAGCTCACCACGGGGCATCTACGAGCAGTACTTC. Protein: CASSPRGIYEQYF.

This chain connects TRBV27 to TRBJ2-1; a weak D match, TRBD2 (6 bases). Trimming took off 0 bases at V and 8 bases at J, with 14 bases between the two ends. The CDR3 has 15 residues. Germline values: CDR1 MNHEY, CDR2 SMNVEV (reference sequence). CDR3 sequence: CASSLSEGPPHEQFF. The CDR3 DNA follows: TGTGCCAGCAGTTTATCGGAGGGACCGCCTCATGAGCAGTTCTTC.

The gene calls are TRBV5-4 and TRBJ2-7; TRBD2 agrees at 12 bases. V dropped 4 bases and J dropped 6; count of bases not matched to a gene: 5. This CDR3 has 14 amino acids. Looked up from germline, CDR1 is SGHNT and CDR2 is YYREEE (reference sequence). The CDR3 region is CASSLSSGRVEQYF. DNA of the CDR3: TGTGCCAGCAGCCTCTCTAGCGGGAGGGTCGAGCAGTACTTC.

The rearrangement joins TRBV28 to TRBJ2-1; a weak D match, TRBD1 (5 bases). The V gene's germline CDR1 is MDHEN and CDR2 SYDVKM. V was trimmed by 5 bases and J by 2 bases, leaving 13 bases between them. This CDR3 comprises 15 residues. The DNA of the CDR3 is TGTGCCAGCAGTCAAACAGGTCAACCCTACAATGAGCAGTTCTTC. Translating it yields CASSQTGQPYNEQFF.

The rearrangement links TRBV21-1 to TRBJ2-7; the table gives TRBD2 as D, unverified against the DNA. TRBV21-1 counts as a pseudogene. The CDR3 contains 14 residues. The CDR3 sequence is CASSTRDYSYEQYF. The CDR3 region has the DNA TGTGCCAGCAGCACCCGGGACTACTCCTACGAGCAGTACTTC.

The V gene is TRBV10-3, the J gene TRBJ1-1, with D possibly being TRBD1 (6 bases). V was shortened by 8 bases and J by 1 base, with 8 bases between the two germline ends. The CDR3 is 12 amino acids. Germline V gene lookup returns CDR1 ENHRY and CDR2 SYGVKD. The CDR3 loop is CAIGTSNTEAFF. The CDR3 DNA sequence: TGTGCCATCGGGACATCGAACACTGAAGCTTTCTTT.

V is TRBV20-1 and J is TRBJ2-7; 7 bases line up with TRBD2. The CDR3 is made up of 15 amino acids. CDR1 DFQATT and CDR2 SNEGSKA come from the germline V gene (reference sequence). J gave up 1 base and V 3 bases, and 9 bases lay outside the gene matches. CDR3 nucleotides: TGCAGTGCTAGTACGAGACTAGCCCCATCCTACGAGCAGTACTTC. Its translation is CSASTRLAPSYEQYF.

As DNA, the CDR3 is TGCGCCAGCTCGCCGGGAGGTAAAGAGACCCAGTACTTC. Translation: CASSPGGKETQYF. The rearrangement joins TRBV10-2 to TRBJ2-5; TRBD2 matches 7 bases. V lost 8 bases and J lost 3; bases outside the gene matches: 6. Germline V gene sequence: CDR1 WSHSY, CDR2 SAAADI. The CDR3 has 13 amino acids.

V gene TRBV24-1 combines with J gene TRBJ2-2; 7 nucleotides align to TRBD1. The length of the CDR3 is 16 residues. The V gene's germline CDR1 is KGHDR and CDR2 SFDVKD. V lost 4 bases, J lost 5 bases, and 9 bases stayed unmatched. Here the CDR3 DNA reads TGTGCCACCAGTGAGTCCCGGGACAGTAAGACCGGGGAGCTGTTTTTT. Its translation: CATSESRDSKTGELFF.

This clone was observed once. V and J are TRBV9 and TRBJ2-1, with 10 bases that match TRBD2. After removal of 4 bases from V and 4 bases from J, the junction contained 11 bases not matched to a gene. CDR3 length: 17 residues. Germline assignment: CDR1 SGDLS and CDR2 YYNGEE. CDR3 region: CASSYPKAGGPYNEQFF. CDR3 DNA: TGTGCCAGCAGCTACCCTAAAGCGGGAGGGCCATACAATGAGCAGTTCTTC.

V gene TRBV6-1 combines with J gene TRBJ1-2, with TRBD1 identical over 7 bases. Trimming cost V 2 bases and J 0 bases; bases outside gene matches: 9. The CDR3 has 17 residues. Germline-derived CDR1 and CDR2 are MNHNS and SASEGT. This CDR3 reads CASSERDSRQTNYGYTF. The CDR3 coding sequence is TGTGCCAGCAGTGAACGGGACAGCAGACAGACTAACTATGGCTACACCTTC.

The chain has TRBV7-2 and TRBJ2-7, with TRBD2 matching over 11 bases. Germline loops: CDR1 SGHTA, CDR2 FQGNSA. This CDR3 comprises 15 residues. V lost 5 bases, J lost 2 bases, and 5 bases stayed unmatched. CDR3 residues: CASSMGLAATYEQYF. In DNA, the CDR3 is TGTGCCAGCAGCATGGGACTAGCGGCGACCTACGAGCAGTACTTC.

The chain combines TRBV29-1 with TRBJ1-1; the D gene is possibly TRBD1 (6 bases). Trimming removed 6 bases from V and 3 bases from J, with 8 bases in between. From germline, CDR1 is SQVTM and CDR2 ANQGSEA. This CDR3 region has 11 residues. CDR3 DNA: TGCAGCGTCGACAGGTACACTGAAGCTTTCTTT. It codes for CSVDRYTEAFF.

This clone is a singleton in its sample. This sequence joins TRBV6-9 and TRBJ1-5; D unclear. This CDR3 region has 20 residues. CDR1 and CDR2 from the germline V gene are MNHGY and SVAAGI. Deletions cut 5 bases from V and 0 bases from J, with 26 bases between. The CDR3 DNA reads as TGTGCCAGCAGTCCGAGGAAGTGTAAAGGGCAGAGGTATAGCAATCAGCCCCAGCATTTT. It specifies CASSPRKCKGQRYSNQPQHF.

The chain recombines TRBV30 with TRBJ2-1, with D unclear. The V gene lost 0 bases and the J gene lost 5 bases, with 8 bases spanning the gap. Germline CDR1 is GTSNPN and CDR2 is SVGIG (reference sequence). The CDR3 contains 13 residues. The CDR3 sequence is CAWSVHNNNEQFF. For the CDR3, the DNA is TGTGCCTGGAGTGTACACAATAACAATGAGCAGTTCTTC.

V is TRBV19 and J is TRBJ1-2, with 9 bases that match TRBD1. The germline V gene has CDR1 LNHDA and CDR2 SQIVND (reference sequence). This CDR3 has 14 amino acids. V was clipped by 2 bases and J by 6 bases; unmatched bases: 4. The CDR3 DNA reads as TGTGCCAGTAGTATACGGACAGGGGAAAATGGCTACACCTTC. It translates to CASSIRTGENGYTF.

The rearrangement links TRBV6-2 or TRBV6-3 to TRBJ2-7, with unresolved D. Germline assignment: CDR1 MNHEY and CDR2 SVGEGT. V lost 4 bases, J lost 2 bases, and 12 bases lay in between. The CDR3 is 14 amino acids. CDR3 region: CASSFTSHPYEQYF. The DNA of the CDR3 is TGTGCCAGCAGTTTCACTTCACACCCCTACGAGCAGTACTTC.

The chain is built from TRBV7-2 and TRBJ2-1, with a possible D match to TRBD2 (5 bases). The ends were cut back, 1 base at V and 9 bases at J, with 10 bases in the middle. Germline CDR1 and CDR2: SGHTA and FQGNSA. The CDR3 contains 13 residues. CDR3 sequence: CASSLDRAAEQFF. The CDR3, as DNA: TGTGCCAGCAGCTTAGATAGAGCGGCTGAGCAGTTCTTC.

The CDR3 reads CASNTASQGAHEQYF. The CDR3 coding sequence is TGTGCCAGCAACACCGCCTCGCAGGGGGCCCACGAGCAGTACTTC. The V gene is TRBV7-9, the J gene TRBJ2-7; 8 bases line up with TRBD1. Germline V CDR1 and CDR2: SEHNR, FQNEAQ (reference sequence). This CDR3 comprises 15 residues. V lost 7 bases and J lost 5; bases outside the gene matches: 13.

V is TRBV3-1 (or the pseudogene TRBV3-2) and J is TRBJ1-1, with D perhaps matching TRBD1 (5 bases). Per the germline V gene, CDR1 is LGHDT and CDR2 is YNNKEL (reference sequence). The CDR3 runs to 15 residues. The ends were cut back, 6 bases at V and 3 bases at J, with 17 bases in the middle. The CDR3 bases are TGTGCCAGCAGTCGTACGACAGCGCCGGACACTGAAGCTTTCTTT. Translation gives CASSRTTAPDTEAFF.

Here the CDR3 reads CASSWTSGRVGEQYF. The CDR3, as DNA: TGTGCCAGCAGCTGGACTAGCGGGAGGGTTGGCGAGCAGTACTTC. J is TRBJ2-7 and V is TRBV3-1 (or the pseudogene TRBV3-2); 15 positions agree with TRBD2. This CDR3 comprises 15 residues. CDR1 is LGHDT and CDR2 is YNNKEL in the germline V gene (reference sequence). J lost 6 bases, V lost 5 bases, and 5 bases had no gene match.

The V gene is TRBV9, the J gene TRBJ1-6; D not resolved. Germline V gene sequence: CDR1 SGDLS, CDR2 YYNGEE. This CDR3 has 15 amino acids. V lost 1 base and J lost 6, with 11 bases in between. This chain's CDR3 is CASSVSFPSNSPLHF. The CDR3 DNA sequence: TGTGCCAGCAGCGTATCGTTCCCTTCTAATTCACCCCTCCACTTT.

The rearrangement links TRBV6-5 to TRBJ1-2; tentatively, D is TRBD1 (5 bases). V lost 0 bases and J lost 8, with 10 bases in between. The V gene's germline CDR1 is MNHEY and CDR2 SVGAGI. The CDR3 loop spans 13 amino acids. The CDR3 spells CASSYSRGSGYTF. In nucleotides, the CDR3 is TGTGCCAGCAGTTACTCTAGGGGTTCGGGCTACACCTTC.

To note about this clone: The junction departs from the called germline gene at one end, perhaps through a read error. This rearrangement joins TRBV18 to TRBJ2-3; D unclear. The V gene's germline CDR1 is KGHSH and CDR2 LQKENI. This CDR3 has 14 residues. The CDR3 DNA reads TGTGCCAGCTCACCACCGGTCCGCACGGATACGCAGTATTTT. Translation gives CASSPPVRTDTQYF.